This T cell receptor beta chain was documented in a study of T cells in Graves' hyperthyroidism and ophthalmopathy. A remark on this clonotype: The CDR3 does not end in the conserved phenylalanine or tryptophan, so this is likely a read error.

Authors of the study amplified TCR beta CDR3 regions from RNA transcripts. HTBI primers were employed in a first-round RT-PCR of the TCR CDR3. TCRdb independently ran MiXCR on the multiplex PCR reads; one entry per CDR3 protein. The data show 500,000 to 650,000 distinct CDR3 sequences, about 20% seen once. The receptor comes from a man aged 35 to 55 with Graves' ophthalmopathy. The sample was blood.

The DNA of the CDR3 is TGTGCCAGCACCCGAAGGCTACTAGCGGGAGGCCTTAGCACAGATACGCAGTATTCT. Amino acid sequence: CASTRRLLAGGLSTDTQYS. The chain has TRBV6-2 or TRBV6-3 and TRBJ2-3; TRBD2 aligns across 12 bases. The V and J ends lost 7 bases and 0 bases, in that order; junction bases with no gene match: 14. This CDR3 contains 19 residues. Germline loops: CDR1 MNHEY, CDR2 SVGEGT.